This T cell receptor beta chain was sequenced in a study of blood T cells in healthy people across ages. Whole-study context: Capturing about one barcoded beta molecule per two T cells was achieved by template switching.

Through a sample-barcoded 5' primer and a J-beta primer mix, a second PCR was run for roughly 6 to 12 cycles. MiXCR was run by TCRdb on the 5' RACE reads, yielding one entry per CDR3 protein. The sample gives 750,000 or so distinct CDR3 sequences, around a quarter of which show up once; more than 8.5% is in the top ten. The total RNA that was extracted per sample amounted to at least 5 micrograms. Germline-derived CDR1 and CDR2 are SGHTA and FQGNSA. The CDR3 length is 13 residues. The V end lost 5 bases, the J end lost 5 bases, and 10 bases lay between the germline ends. This sample was shared with a second study, whose subject was T cells of mothers and their children. That work states: The sample comes from 8 or 9 healthy Caucasian donors: mothers and children.

V gene TRBV7-2 combines with J gene TRBJ1-5, with D tentatively TRBD1 (5 bases). The sequenced sample consisted of blood. This sequence originates from a boy younger than 18 in good health. Here the CDR3 DNA reads TGTGCCAGCAGCCTCGACAGTGATCAGCCCCAGCATTTT. Translated: CASSLDSDQPQHF.